The 6 T cell receptor beta chains listed next were all sequenced from one sample in a study of cytomegalovirus exposure and HLA in healthy donors. Primers: 60 Vbeta forward and 13 Jbeta reverse. Generated by immunoSEQ multiplex PCR, the TCRdb table keeps only in-frame clones and is missing some. The repertoire holds 150,000 to 200,000 clones, with roughly 80% as singletons. Sequenced sample: PBMCs. The source of these receptors is a boy aged 10-17 years in good health and CMV-seronegative.

V gene TRBV7-9 combines with J gene TRBJ2-3; TRBD2 might be the D (5 bases). Germline-derived CDR1 and CDR2 are SEHNR and FQNEAQ (reference sequence). The ends were cut back, 5 bases at V and 2 bases at J, with 8 bases in the middle. The CDR3 extends over 13 amino acids. The chain's CDR3 is CASSPLATDTQYF. CDR3 sequence (DNA): TGTGCCAGCAGCCCCCTAGCCACAGATACGCAGTATTTT.

This clone was counted a few times. The V gene is TRBV4-1, the J gene TRBJ1-2; 12 bases are a match to TRBD1. The junction had 16 bases not matched to a gene; V was cut back by 1 base and J by 4 bases. Germline V gene sequence: CDR1 MGHRA, CDR2 YSYEKL. The CDR3 covers 20 residues. CDR3 sequence (DNA): TGCGCCAGCAGCCAAGTGACCTCAGGGACAGGGGGCGAATCCGGCTATGGCTACACCTTC. Residues: CASSQVTSGTGGESGYGYTF.

CDR3 nucleotide sequence: TGTGCCAGCAGCTTAAGGGGAGGGCCGGAACTGTTTTTT. Translating gives CASSLRGGPELFF. The chain joins TRBV13 to TRBJ1-4; D may be TRBD1 (5 bases). CDR1 is PRHDT, CDR2 FYEKMQ, per germline (reference sequence). The CDR3 length is 13 residues. Trimming stripped 2 bases from V and 12 bases from J, with 13 bases between.

The chain joins TRBV5-6 to TRBJ2-3; TRBD1 matches 9 bases. The CDR3 has 17 amino acids. Trimming removed 4 bases from V and 2 bases from J; junction bases left unmatched: 11. The germline V gene encodes CDR1 SGHDT and CDR2 YYEEEE. CDR3 residues: CASSMLPGQGDTDTQYF. The DNA for the CDR3 is TGTGCCAGCAGCATGCTACCGGGACAGGGCGACACAGATACGCAGTATTTT.

The chain employs TRBV11-2 and TRBJ2-7; D is ambiguous. V lost 3 bases and J 0 bases, leaving 6 bases between the germline ends. Germline assignment: CDR1 SGHAT and CDR2 FQNNGV. The CDR3 is made up of 13 amino acids. The CDR3 sequence is CASSFENSYEQYF. The CDR3 DNA reads TGTGCCAGCAGCTTTGAGAACTCCTACGAGCAGTACTTC.

This sequence joins TRBV5-1 and TRBJ1-1; maybe TRBD1 (5 bases). This CDR3 contains 15 residues. The V and J ends lost 3 bases and 1 base respectively, with 13 bases between them. Per germline, CDR1 SGHRS and CDR2 YFSETQ. CDR3: CASSSRGWGNTEAFF. The CDR3 DNA follows: TGCGCCAGCAGCTCGCGGGGGTGGGGGAACACTGAAGCTTTCTTT.